A single T cell receptor (beta chain) is shown here with its context. The data stem from a study of blood T cell repertoires in COVID-19. Germline V gives CDR1 LGHNT, CDR2 FRNRAP. V dropped 1 base and J dropped 4 bases, with 12 bases sitting between them. This CDR3 has 15 residues. TCRdb's copy holds only in-frame clones and misses some; the assay was immunoSEQ multiplex PCR. The sample includes under 200,000 clones, approximately 90% of them seen just once. The chain has TRBV12-5 and TRBJ2-3, with D possibly TRBD2 on 6 matching bases. The source is a man aged 45-65 years with acute or convalescent COVID-19. Sequenced material: peripheral blood. The CDR3 nucleotides are TGTGCTAGTGGTTTGGGGGGGGTTTTAGCAGATACGCAGTATTTT. This gives the protein CASGLGGVLADTQYF.